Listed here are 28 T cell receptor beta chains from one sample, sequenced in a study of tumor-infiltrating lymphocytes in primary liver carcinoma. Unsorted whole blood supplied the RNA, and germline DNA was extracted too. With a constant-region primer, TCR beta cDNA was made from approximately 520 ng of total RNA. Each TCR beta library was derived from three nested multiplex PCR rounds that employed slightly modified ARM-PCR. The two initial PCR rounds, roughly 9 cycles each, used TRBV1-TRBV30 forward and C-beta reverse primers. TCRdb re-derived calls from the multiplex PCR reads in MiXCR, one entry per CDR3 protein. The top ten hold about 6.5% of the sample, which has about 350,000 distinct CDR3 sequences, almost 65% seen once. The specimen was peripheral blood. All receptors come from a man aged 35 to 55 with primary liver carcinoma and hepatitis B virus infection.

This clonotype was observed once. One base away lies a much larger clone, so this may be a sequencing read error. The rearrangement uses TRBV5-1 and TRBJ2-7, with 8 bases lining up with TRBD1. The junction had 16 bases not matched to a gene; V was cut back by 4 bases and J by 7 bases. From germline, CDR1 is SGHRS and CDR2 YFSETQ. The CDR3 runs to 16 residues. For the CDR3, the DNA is TGCGCCAGCAGCCGTACAGGGGGAGTGGATGAAGGGGAGCAGTACTTC. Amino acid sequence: CASSRTGGVDEGEQYF.

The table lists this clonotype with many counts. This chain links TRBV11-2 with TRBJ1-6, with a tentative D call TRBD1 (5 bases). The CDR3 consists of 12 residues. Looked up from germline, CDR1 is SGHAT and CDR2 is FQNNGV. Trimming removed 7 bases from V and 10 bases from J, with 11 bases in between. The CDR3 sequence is CASTLPGSPLHF. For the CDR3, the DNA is TGTGCCAGCACCCTGCCAGGGTCACCCCTCCACTTT.

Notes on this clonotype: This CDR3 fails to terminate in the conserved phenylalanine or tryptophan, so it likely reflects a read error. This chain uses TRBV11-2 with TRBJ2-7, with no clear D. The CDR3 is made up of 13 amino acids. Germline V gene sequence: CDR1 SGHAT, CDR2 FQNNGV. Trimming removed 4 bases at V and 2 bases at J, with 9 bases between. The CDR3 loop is CASSYGEAYEQYY. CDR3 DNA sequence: TGTGCCAGCAGCTACGGAGAGGCCTACGAGCAGTACTAC.

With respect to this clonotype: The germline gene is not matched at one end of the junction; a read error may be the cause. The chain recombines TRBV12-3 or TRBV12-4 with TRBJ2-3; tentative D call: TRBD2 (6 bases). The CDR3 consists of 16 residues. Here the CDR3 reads CASRWVAEGLTDTQYF. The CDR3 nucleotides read TGTGCTAGCAGGTGGGTCGCGGAGGGGTTAACAGATACGCAGTATTTT.

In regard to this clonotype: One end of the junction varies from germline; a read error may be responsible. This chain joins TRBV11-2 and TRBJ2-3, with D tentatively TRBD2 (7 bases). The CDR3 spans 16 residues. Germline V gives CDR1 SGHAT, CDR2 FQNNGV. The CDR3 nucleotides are TGTGCCAGCAGCTTAGTGGCGGGGGCTAGCACAGATATGCAGTATTTT. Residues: CASSLVAGASTDMQYF.

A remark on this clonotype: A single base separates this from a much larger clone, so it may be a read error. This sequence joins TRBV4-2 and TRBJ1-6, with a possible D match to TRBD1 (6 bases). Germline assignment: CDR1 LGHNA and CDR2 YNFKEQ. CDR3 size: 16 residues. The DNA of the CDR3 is TGTGCCAGCAGCCAAGATACCGGGGGCAATAATTCACCCATCCACTTT. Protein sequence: CASSQDTGGNNSPIHF.

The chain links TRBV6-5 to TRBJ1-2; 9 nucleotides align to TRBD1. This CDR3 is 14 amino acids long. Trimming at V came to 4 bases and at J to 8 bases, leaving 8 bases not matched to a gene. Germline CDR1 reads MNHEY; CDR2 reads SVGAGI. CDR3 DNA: TGTGCCAGCAGTTTCCGCTGGGACAGGGTGGGCTACACCTTC. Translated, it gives CASSFRWDRVGYTF.

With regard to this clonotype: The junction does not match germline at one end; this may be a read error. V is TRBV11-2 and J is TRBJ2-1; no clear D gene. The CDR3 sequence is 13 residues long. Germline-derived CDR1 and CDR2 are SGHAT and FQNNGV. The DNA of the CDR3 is TGCGCCAGCATCTTAGTAGGTCAAAATGAGCAGTTCTTC. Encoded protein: CASILVGQNEQFF.

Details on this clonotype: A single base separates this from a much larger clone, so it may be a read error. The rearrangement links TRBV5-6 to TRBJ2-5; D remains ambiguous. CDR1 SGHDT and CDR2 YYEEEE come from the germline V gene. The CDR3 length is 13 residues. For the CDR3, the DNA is TGTACCAGCAGCTTGCAAAACCCAGAGACCCAGTACTTC. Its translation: CTSSLQNPETQYF.

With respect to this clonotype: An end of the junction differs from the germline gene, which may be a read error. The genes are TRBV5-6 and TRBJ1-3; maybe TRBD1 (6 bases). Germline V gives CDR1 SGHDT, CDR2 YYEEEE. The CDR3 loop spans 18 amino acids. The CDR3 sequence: CVSSSPAGGAVSGNTIYF. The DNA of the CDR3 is TGTGTCAGCAGCTCCCCCGCCGGGGGGGCAGTATCTGGAAACACCATATATTTT.

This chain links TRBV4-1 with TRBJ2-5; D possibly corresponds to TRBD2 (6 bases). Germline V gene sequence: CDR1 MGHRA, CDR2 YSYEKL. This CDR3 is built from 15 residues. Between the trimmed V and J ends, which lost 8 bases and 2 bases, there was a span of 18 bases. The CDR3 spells CASGLPGLQQETQYF. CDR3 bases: TGCGCCAGCGGCCTGCCGGGACTGCAACAAGAGACCCAGTACTTC.

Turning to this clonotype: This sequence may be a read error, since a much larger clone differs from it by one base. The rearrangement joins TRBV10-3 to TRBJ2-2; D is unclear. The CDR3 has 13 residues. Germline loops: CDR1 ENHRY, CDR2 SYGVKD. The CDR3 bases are TGTGCCAACAGTTACTCAAACACCGGGGAGCTGTTTTTT. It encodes CANSYSNTGELFF.

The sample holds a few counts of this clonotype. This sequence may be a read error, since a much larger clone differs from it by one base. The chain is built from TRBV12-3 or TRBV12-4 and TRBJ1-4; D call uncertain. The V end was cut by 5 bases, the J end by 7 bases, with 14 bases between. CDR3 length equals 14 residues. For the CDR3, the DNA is TGTGCCAGCAGTATCGGGATAGTTGGTGAAAAACTGTTTTTT. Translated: CASSIGIVGEKLFF.

The DNA for the CDR3 is TGTGCCAGCAGCTTAGTGAGGCTAGCCCTGGGAAAAAAATGGACCCAGTACTTC. Translating gives CASSLVRLALGKKWTQYF. The chain is built from TRBV11-2 and TRBJ2-5, with D tentatively TRBD2 (5 bases). Deletions cut 1 base from V and 7 bases from J, with 25 bases between. The germline CDR1 and CDR2 sequences are SGHAT and FQNNGV. The length of the CDR3 is 18 residues.

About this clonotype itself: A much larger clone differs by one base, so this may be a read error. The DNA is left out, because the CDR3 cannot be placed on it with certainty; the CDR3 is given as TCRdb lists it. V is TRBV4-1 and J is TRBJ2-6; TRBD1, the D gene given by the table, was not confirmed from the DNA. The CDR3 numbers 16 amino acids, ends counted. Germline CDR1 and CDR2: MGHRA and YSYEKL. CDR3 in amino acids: CASSQDWGAGANVMTF.

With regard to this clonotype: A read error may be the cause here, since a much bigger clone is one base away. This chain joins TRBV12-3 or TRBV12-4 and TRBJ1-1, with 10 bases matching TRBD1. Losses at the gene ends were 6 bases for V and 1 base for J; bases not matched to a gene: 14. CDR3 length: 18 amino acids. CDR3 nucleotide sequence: TGTGCCAGCAGCCTCTGGGGGACAGGGGAACTTCCGAACACTGAAGCTTTCTTT. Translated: CASSLWGTGELPNTEAFF.

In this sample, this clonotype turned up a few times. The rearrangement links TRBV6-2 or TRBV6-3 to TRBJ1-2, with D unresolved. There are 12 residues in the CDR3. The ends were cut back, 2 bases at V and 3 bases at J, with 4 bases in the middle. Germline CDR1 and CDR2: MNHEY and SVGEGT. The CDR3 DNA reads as TGTGCCAGCAGTTACGGGGACTATGGCTACACCTTC. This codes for CASSYGDYGYTF.

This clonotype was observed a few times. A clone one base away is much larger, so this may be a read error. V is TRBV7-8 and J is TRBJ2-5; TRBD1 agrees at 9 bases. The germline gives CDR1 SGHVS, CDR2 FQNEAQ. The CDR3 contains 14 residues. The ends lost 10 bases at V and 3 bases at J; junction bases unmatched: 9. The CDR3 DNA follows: TGTGCCAACAGGACAGGGGAAACCAAAGAGACCCAGTACTTC. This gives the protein CANRTGETKETQYF. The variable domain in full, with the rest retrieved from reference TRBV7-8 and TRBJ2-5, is GAGVSQSPRYKVAKRGQDVALRCDPISGHVSLFWYQQALGQGPEFLTYFQNEAQLDKSGLPSDRFFAERPEGSVSTLKIQRTQQEDSAVYLCANRTGETKETQYFGPGTRLLVL.

The CDR3 coding sequence is TGTGCCAGCAGCCAAGCACTAGCGGGAACGATAGGCCAAGAGACCCAGTACTTC. This gives the protein CASSQALAGTIGQETQYF. This chain uses TRBV4-2 with TRBJ2-5; 10 bases agree with TRBD2. The V segment lost 1 base and the J segment 1 base; nucleotides outside the gene matches: 9. The CDR3 runs to 18 residues. CDR1 is LGHNA and CDR2 is YNFKEQ in the germline V gene.

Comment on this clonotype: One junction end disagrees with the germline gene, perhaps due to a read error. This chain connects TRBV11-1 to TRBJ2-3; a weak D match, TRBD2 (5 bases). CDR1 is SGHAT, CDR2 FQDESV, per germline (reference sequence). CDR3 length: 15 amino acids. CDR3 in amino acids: CASSIGTRSTDTHYF. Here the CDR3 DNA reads TGTGCCAGCAGCATCGGTACTAGGAGCACAGATACGCACTATTTT.

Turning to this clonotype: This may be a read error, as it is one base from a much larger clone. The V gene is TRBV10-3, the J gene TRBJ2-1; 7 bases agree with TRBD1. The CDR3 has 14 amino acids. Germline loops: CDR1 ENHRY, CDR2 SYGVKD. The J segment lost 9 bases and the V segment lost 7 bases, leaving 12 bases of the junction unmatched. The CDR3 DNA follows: TGTGCCATCATGCAGGGGGTTGAGGGTGGTGAGCAGTTCTTC. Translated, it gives CAIMQGVEGGEQFF.

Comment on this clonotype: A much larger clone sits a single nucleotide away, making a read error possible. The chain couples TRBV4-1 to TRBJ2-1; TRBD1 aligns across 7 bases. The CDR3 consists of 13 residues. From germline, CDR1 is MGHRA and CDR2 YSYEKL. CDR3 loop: CTSSPGTDNEQFF. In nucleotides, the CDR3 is TGCACCAGCAGCCCTGGGACAGACAATGAGCAGTTCTTC.

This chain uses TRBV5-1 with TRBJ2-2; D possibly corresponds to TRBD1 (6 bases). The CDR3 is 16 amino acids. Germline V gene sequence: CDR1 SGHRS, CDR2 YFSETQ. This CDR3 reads CVTSPLGDTNTGELFF. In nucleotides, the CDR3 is TGCGTCACCTCCCCCCTAGGGGACACGAACACCGGGGAGCTGTTTTTT.

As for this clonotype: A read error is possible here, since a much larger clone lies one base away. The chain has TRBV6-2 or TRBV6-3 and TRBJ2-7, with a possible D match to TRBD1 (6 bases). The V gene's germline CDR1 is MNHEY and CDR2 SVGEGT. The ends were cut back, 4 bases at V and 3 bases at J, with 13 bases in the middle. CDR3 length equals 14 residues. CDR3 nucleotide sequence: TGTGCCAGCAGTTCAGGGGTTAAAATCTACGAGCAGTACTTC. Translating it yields CASSSGVKIYEQYF.

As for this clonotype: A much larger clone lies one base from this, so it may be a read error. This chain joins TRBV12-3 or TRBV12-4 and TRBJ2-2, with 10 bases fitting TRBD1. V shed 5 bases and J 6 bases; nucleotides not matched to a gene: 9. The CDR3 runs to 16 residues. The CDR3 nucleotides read TGTGCCAGCAGTATAACCGGGACAGGGGTCGCCGGGGAGCTGTTTTTT. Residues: CASSITGTGVAGELFF.

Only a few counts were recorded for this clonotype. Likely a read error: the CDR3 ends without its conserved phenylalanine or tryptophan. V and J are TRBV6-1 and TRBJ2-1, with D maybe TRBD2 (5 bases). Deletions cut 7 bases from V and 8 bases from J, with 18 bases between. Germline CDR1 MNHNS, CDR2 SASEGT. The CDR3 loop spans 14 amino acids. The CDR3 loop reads CASNPTSGYDEQFS. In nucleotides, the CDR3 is TGTGCCAGCAACCCAACCAGCGGATACGATGAGCAGTTCTCC.

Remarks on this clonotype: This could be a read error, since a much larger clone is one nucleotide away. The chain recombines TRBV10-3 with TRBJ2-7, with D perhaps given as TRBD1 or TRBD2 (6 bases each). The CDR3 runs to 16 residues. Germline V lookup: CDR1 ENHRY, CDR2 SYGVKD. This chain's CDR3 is CAIGESVGAGSYEQYF. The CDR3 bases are TGTGCCATCGGTGAGTCCGTGGGGGCGGGATCCTACGAGCAGTACTTC.

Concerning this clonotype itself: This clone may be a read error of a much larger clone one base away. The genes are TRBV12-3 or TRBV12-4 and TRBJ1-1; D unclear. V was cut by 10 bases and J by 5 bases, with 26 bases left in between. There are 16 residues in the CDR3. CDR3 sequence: CATTPPPGLGGTEAFF. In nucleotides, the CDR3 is TGTGCCACCACCCCGCCGCCCGGCCTTGGAGGGACTGAAGCTTTCTTT.